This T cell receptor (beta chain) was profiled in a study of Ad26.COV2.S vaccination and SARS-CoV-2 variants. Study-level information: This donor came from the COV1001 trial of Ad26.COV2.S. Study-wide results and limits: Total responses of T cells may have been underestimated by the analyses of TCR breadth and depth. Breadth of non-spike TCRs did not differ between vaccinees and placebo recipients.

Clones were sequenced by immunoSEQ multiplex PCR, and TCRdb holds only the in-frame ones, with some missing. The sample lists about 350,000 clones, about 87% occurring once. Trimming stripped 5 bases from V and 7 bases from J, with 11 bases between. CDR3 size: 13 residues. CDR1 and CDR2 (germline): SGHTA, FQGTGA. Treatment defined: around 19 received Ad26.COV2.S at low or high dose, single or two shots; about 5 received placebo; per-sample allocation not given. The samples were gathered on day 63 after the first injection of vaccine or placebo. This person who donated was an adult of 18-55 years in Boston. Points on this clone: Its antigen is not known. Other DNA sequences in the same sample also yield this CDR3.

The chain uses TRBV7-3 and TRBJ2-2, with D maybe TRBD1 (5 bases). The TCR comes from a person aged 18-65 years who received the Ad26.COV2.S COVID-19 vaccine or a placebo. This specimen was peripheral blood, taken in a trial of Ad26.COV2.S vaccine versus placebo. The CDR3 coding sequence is TGTGCCAGCAGCCTCCAGGGTTTCGGGGAGCTGTTTTTT. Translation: CASSLQGFGELFF.